The clone carrying this TCR beta chain is medium-sized in the sample. Antigen specificity is unknown. This entry belongs to a study of naive and memory T cell subsets. Whole-study results and caveats: Reportedly, tuberculin skin test sites gave far more TCRs than other biopsies. This RNA-based method may be sensitive to activation-related transcript changes.

Treatment meaning: skin biopsy from saline-injected control site (resident skin T cells). Input was about 1 to 1000 ng of DNase-treated total RNA without cell sorting. An oligonucleotide containing a UMI was ligated to the 3' end of TCR cDNA. The ends lost 6 bases at V and 7 bases at J; junction bases unmatched: 11. The CDR3 covers 15 residues. Germline V CDR1 and CDR2: DFQATT, SNEGSKA (reference sequence). The SP2 primer and nested alpha and beta constant region primers amplified ligated cDNA in four rounds. Blood and skin TCR RNA was reverse transcribed with alpha and beta constant primers. TCRdb itself ran the UMI-ligation and nested PCR reads through MiXCR, one entry per CDR3 protein. Seen here are around 2,000 distinct CDR3 sequences, over 3.5% observed once, and the top ten hold 15% to 20%.

V gene TRBV20-1 combines with J gene TRBJ1-4; 10 positions match TRBD1. This receptor was identified in an adult in good health. The specimen was skin, collected from a saline injection site in the skin. The CDR3 reads CSAIDRDRGVEKLFF. As DNA, the CDR3 is TGCAGTGCCATCGACCGGGACAGGGGTGTTGAAAAACTGTTTTTT.